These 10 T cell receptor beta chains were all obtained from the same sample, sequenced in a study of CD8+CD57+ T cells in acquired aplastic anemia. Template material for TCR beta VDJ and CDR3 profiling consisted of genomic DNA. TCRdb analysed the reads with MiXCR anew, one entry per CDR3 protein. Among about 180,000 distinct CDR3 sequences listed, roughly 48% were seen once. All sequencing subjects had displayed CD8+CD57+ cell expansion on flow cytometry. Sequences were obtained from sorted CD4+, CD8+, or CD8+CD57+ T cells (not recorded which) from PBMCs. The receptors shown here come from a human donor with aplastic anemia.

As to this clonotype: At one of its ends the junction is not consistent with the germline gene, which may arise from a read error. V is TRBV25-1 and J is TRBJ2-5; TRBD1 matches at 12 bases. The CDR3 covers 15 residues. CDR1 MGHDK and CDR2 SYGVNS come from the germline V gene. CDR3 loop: CACSAGDRGLETQYF. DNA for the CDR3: TGTGCCTGCAGTGCAGGGGACAGGGGGCTGGAGACCCAGTACTTC.

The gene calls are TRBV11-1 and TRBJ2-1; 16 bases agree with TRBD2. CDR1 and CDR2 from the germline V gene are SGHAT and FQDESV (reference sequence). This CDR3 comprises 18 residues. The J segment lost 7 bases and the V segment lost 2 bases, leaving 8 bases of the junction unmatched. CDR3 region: CASSLPGTSGGAVNEQFF. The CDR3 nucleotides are TGTGCCAGCAGCTTACCCGGGACTAGCGGGGGGGCGGTAAATGAGCAGTTCTTC.

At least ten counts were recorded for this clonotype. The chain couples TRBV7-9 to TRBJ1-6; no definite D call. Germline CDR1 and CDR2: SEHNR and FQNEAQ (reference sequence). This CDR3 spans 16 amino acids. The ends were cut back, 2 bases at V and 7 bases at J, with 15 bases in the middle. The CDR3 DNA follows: TGTGCCAGCAGCTTAAGTGGGCACAGAGAGAATTCACCCCTCCACTTT. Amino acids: CASSLSGHRENSPLHF.

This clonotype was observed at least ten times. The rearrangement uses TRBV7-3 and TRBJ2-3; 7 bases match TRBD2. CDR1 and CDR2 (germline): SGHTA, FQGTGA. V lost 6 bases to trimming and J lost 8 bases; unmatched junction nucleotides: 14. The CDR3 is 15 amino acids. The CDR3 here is CASSAESLGGGTQYF. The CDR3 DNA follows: TGTGCCAGCAGTGCCGAGTCGTTAGGCGGGGGTACGCAGTATTTT.

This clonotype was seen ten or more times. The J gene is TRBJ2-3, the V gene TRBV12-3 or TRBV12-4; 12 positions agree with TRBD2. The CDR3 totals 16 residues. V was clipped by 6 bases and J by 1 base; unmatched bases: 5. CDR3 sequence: CASSLLAGGRTDTQYF. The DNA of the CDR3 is TGTGCCAGCAGCCTCCTAGCGGGGGGGCGCACAGATACGCAGTATTTT.

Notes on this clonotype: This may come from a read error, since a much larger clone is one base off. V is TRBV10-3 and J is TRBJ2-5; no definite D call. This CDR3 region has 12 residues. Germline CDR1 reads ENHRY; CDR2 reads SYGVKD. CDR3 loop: CASSDARQTKYF. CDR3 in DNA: TGTGCCAGCAGTGACGCCCGGCAGACCAAGTACTTC.

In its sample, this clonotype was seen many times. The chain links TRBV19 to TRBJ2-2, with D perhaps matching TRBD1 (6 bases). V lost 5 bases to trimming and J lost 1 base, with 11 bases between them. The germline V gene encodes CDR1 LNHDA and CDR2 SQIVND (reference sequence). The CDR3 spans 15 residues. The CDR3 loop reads CASSGQFRNTGELFF. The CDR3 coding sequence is TGTGCCAGTAGTGGACAGTTCCGGAACACCGGGGAGCTGTTTTTT.

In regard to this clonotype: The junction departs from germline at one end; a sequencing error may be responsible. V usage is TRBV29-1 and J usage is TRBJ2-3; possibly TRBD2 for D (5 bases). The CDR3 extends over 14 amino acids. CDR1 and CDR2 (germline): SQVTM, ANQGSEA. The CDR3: CSVERAASTDTQYF. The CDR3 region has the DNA TGCAGCGTTGAAAGGGCAGCTAGCACAGATACACAGTATTTT.

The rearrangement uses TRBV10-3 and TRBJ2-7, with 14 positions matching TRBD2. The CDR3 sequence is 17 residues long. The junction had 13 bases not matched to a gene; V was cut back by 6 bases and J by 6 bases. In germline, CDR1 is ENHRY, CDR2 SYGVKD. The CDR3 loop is CAIRDPGLAGAGAEQYF. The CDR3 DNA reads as TGTGCCATCAGGGATCCGGGACTAGCGGGAGCAGGCGCCGAGCAGTACTTC.

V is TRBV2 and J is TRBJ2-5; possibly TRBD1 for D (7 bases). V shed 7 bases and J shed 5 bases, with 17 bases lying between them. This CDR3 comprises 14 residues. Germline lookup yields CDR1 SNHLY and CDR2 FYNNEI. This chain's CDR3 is CASNTQGGRETQYF. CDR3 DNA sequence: TGTGCCAGCAATACCCAGGGGGGACGGGAGACCCAGTACTTC. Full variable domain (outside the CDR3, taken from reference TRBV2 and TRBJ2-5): EPEVTQTPSHQVTQMGQEVILRCVPISNHLYFYWYRQILGQKVEFLVSFYNNEISEKSEIFDDQFSVERPDGSNFTLKIRSTKLEDSAMYFCASNTQGGRETQYFGPGTRLLVL.